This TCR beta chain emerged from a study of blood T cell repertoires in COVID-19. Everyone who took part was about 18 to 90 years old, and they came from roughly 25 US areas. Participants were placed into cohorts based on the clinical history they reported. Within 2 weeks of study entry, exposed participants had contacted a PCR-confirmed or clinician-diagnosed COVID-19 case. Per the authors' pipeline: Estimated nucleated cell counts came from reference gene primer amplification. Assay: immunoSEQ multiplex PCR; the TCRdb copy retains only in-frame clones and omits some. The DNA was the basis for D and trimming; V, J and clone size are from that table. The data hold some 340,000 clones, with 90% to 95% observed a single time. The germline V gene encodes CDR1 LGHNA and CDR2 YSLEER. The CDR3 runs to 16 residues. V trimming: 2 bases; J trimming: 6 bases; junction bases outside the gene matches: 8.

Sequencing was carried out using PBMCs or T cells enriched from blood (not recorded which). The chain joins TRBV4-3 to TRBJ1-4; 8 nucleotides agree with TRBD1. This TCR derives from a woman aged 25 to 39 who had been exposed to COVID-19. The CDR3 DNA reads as TGCGCCAGCAGCCAAACCTCCGGGACAGGTTATGAAAAACTGTTTTTT. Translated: CASSQTSGTGYEKLFF.